The 20 T cell receptor beta chains below all came from one sample that was sequenced in a study (dated by TCRdb to 2013 to 2016). Library preparation was by 5' RACE. Data came from an Illumina MiSeq. TCRdb reanalyzed the raw reads on its own, using fastp at Q25 for trimming and MiXCR for clone calling, and kept in-frame beta chains. Under each unique CDR3 protein, matching rows form one entry showing the most common genes and DNA. Counted in this sample were some 62,000 distinct CDR3 sequences; more than 25% of them appeared once. The top ten clonotypes cover 2% to 2.5% of the sample. What was sequenced was tumor-infiltrating naive CD4+ T cells sorted from the breast tumor. Per the publication, the cell subset or site label means: naive CD4+ T cells, CD4+CD45RA+CD25-. Receptors originate from a female donor with breast cancer.

The rearrangement links TRBV4-1 to TRBJ1-2; a possible D gene is TRBD1 (6 bases). This CDR3 has 15 residues. Germline-derived CDR1 and CDR2 are MGHRA and YSYEKL. Trimming removed 6 bases from V and 4 bases from J, with 18 bases in between. DNA of the CDR3: TGCGCCAGCAGACCCTCACAGGGTGAAGGCTATGGCTACACCTTC. This gives the protein CASRPSQGEGYGYTF.

This clonotype has a handful of counts. CDR3 loop: CASSRGQGWNTEAFF. Written as DNA, the CDR3 is TGTGCCTCTTCAAGAGGACAGGGATGGAACACTGAAGCTTTCTTT. The chain employs TRBV30 and TRBJ1-1, with 8 bases identical to TRBD1. The germline V gene has CDR1 GTSNPN and CDR2 SVGIG (reference sequence). The CDR3 has 15 amino acids. V lost 7 bases and J lost 1; bases outside the gene matches: 11.

This clonotype was seen more than once but under ten times. The CDR3 coding sequence is TGTGCCAGCAGTTTAGTTCCGGGACAGGGACTCCAGTACTTC. The encoded protein is CASSLVPGQGLQYF. This chain joins TRBV27 and TRBJ2-7; 9 bases line up with TRBD1. Germline V gives CDR1 MNHEY, CDR2 SMNVEV (reference sequence). This CDR3 has 14 amino acids. V lost 2 bases and J lost 10; bases outside the gene matches: 9.

This clonotype was seen repeatedly, ten times or more. The chain employs TRBV7-3 and TRBJ1-4, with D hard to call. Germline assignment: CDR1 SGHTA and CDR2 FQGTGA. Trimming removed 7 bases from V and 2 bases from J, with 14 bases in between. The CDR3 sequence is 15 residues long. The CDR3 DNA follows: TGTGCCAGCACTGTAAACCGAGGGACTAATGAAAAACTGTTTTTT. Amino acids: CASTVNRGTNEKLFF.

This clonotype was observed a few times. The rearrangement uses TRBV5-1 and TRBJ2-2, with TRBD1 matching over 9 bases. Per the germline V gene, CDR1 is SGHRS and CDR2 is YFSETQ. The CDR3 has 16 residues. V dropped 4 bases and J dropped 4; count of bases not matched to a gene: 8. CDR3 nucleotide sequence: TGCGCCAGCAGCGTAGTACAGGGGGCAGGCACCGGGGAGCTGTTTTTT. It specifies CASSVVQGAGTGELFF.

This clonotype appeared a single time. The chain employs TRBV7-3 and TRBJ1-1, with 8 bases identical to TRBD1. V shed 6 bases and J 3 bases; nucleotides not matched to a gene: 6. Germline V CDR1 and CDR2: SGHTA, FQGTGA. The CDR3 sequence is 14 residues long. The CDR3 region is CASSATGEDTEAFF. CDR3 DNA sequence: TGTGCCAGCAGTGCGACAGGGGAGGACACTGAAGCTTTCTTT.

The chain links TRBV5-1 to TRBJ2-1; 7 nucleotides agree with TRBD1. CDR1 is SGHRS, CDR2 YFSETQ, per germline. The trim removed 5 bases at V and 4 bases at J, leaving 9 bases unmatched. The CDR3 consists of 15 residues. CDR3 region: CASRSQGQIYNEQFF. CDR3 DNA sequence: TGCGCCAGCAGAAGTCAGGGACAGATTTACAATGAGCAGTTCTTC.

The V gene is TRBV7-9, the J gene TRBJ2-2; the D is unclear. The V end lost 0 bases, the J end lost 3 bases, and 8 bases lay between the germline ends. The CDR3 has 15 amino acids. From germline, CDR1 is SEHNR and CDR2 FQNEAQ (reference sequence). The CDR3 sequence: CASSLAGPDTGELFF. In nucleotides, the CDR3 is TGTGCCAGCAGCTTAGCTGGCCCAGACACCGGGGAGCTGTTTTTT.

The chain is built from TRBV20-1 and TRBJ2-7, with D perhaps matching TRBD2 (6 bases). V lost 5 bases and J 1 base, leaving 12 bases between the germline ends. Germline values: CDR1 DFQATT, CDR2 SNEGSKA (reference sequence). The CDR3 length is 13 residues. This CDR3 reads CSAPGAGSYEQYF. In DNA, the CDR3 is TGCAGTGCTCCGGGAGCTGGGTCCTACGAGCAGTACTTC.

Note on this clonotype: One junction end disagrees with the germline gene, perhaps due to a read error. The chain uses TRBV7-8 and TRBJ2-2; D perhaps matches TRBD2 (6 bases). The CDR3 totals 17 residues. CDR1 SGHVS and CDR2 FQNEAQ come from the germline V gene. This CDR3 reads CASGLLGLARNTGELFF. The CDR3 region has the DNA TGTGCCAGCGGCTTACTCGGCCTAGCGAGAAACACCGGGGAGCTGTTTTTT.

The rearrangement uses TRBV3-1 and TRBJ2-5; TRBD2 aligns across 7 bases. The CDR3 consists of 13 residues. V gave up 2 bases and J gave up 5 bases; unmatched junction bases: 2. Per the germline V gene, CDR1 is LGHDT and CDR2 is YNNKEL (reference sequence). Written as DNA, the CDR3 is TGTGCCAGCAGCCAACGGGGGGATGAGACCCAGTACTTC. This translates into CASSQRGDETQYF.

The chain employs TRBV12-3 or TRBV12-4 and TRBJ1-1; D gene uncertain. The CDR3 has 13 amino acids. V dropped 4 bases and J dropped 4 bases, with 10 bases sitting between them. For the CDR3, the DNA is TGTGCCAGCAGTTACCTGGCGGGCACTGAAGCTTTCTTT. Amino acids: CASSYLAGTEAFF.

As regards this clonotype: Sequence at one end of the junction differs from germline and may be a read error. V and J are TRBV6-2 or TRBV6-3 and TRBJ2-1; D gene unclear. Per the germline V gene, CDR1 is MNHEY and CDR2 is SVGEGT. The CDR3 consists of 13 residues. Here the CDR3 reads CASSSTVNNEQFF. For the CDR3, the DNA is TGCGCCAGCAGTTCTACGGTTAACAATGAGCAGTTCTTC.

The rearrangement joins TRBV20-1 to TRBJ2-1, with 8 positions matching TRBD1. This CDR3 is built from 14 residues. The V gene's germline CDR1 is DFQATT and CDR2 SNEGSKA (reference sequence). V lost 5 bases, J lost 6 bases, and 9 bases stayed unmatched. Here the CDR3 DNA reads TGCAGTGCTCGCACCTGGACAGGGTCCAATGAGCAGTTCTTC. Translation: CSARTWTGSNEQFF.

In its sample, this clonotype was seen many times. V gene TRBV20-1 combines with J gene TRBJ2-1; D gene ambiguous. Germline CDR1 and CDR2: DFQATT and SNEGSKA (reference sequence). The germline V and J ends were trimmed by 0 bases and 5 bases, with 5 bases remaining between them. The CDR3 is 12 amino acids. The CDR3 loop is CSARDPNNEQFF. For the CDR3, the DNA is TGCAGTGCTAGAGATCCAAACAATGAGCAGTTCTTC.

This clonotype was recorded at least ten times. This chain uses TRBV10-2 with TRBJ1-5; D gene unclear. The CDR3 totals 13 residues. The V end lost 9 bases, the J end lost 0 bases, and 9 bases lay between the germline ends. Germline loops: CDR1 WSHSY, CDR2 SAAADI. In DNA form, the CDR3 reads TGCGCCAGTACAGACTTTAGCAATCAGCCCCAGCATTTT. Translated, it gives CASTDFSNQPQHF.

The CDR3 DNA sequence: TGTGCCAGCAGTCATGGACAGGGGGCAACAGATACGCAGTATTTT. Translating gives CASSHGQGATDTQYF. The chain employs TRBV12-3 or TRBV12-4 and TRBJ2-3; 11 bases map to TRBD1. V lost 5 bases, J lost 3 bases, and 4 bases stayed unmatched. The CDR3 runs to 15 residues.

The sample holds a few counts of this clonotype. The V and J genes are TRBV6-2 or TRBV6-3 and TRBJ1-2; D gene unclear. From germline, CDR1 is MNHEY and CDR2 SVGEGT. V was pared by 5 bases and J by 7 bases, with 20 bases between. The CDR3 covers 15 residues. CDR3 amino acids: CASSASLMGLAGYTF. CDR3 coding DNA: TGTGCCAGCAGTGCCTCTCTGATGGGTCTGGCTGGCTACACCTTC.

This clonotype was detected only a few times. The rearrangement joins TRBV3-1 to TRBJ2-7, with 8 nucleotides matching TRBD1. The junction had 6 bases not matched to a gene; V was cut back by 5 bases and J by 0 bases. The CDR3 has 15 amino acids. Germline assignment: CDR1 LGHDT and CDR2 YNNKEL (reference sequence). CDR3 sequence reads: CASSYGQGLSYEQYF. The DNA of the CDR3 is TGTGCCAGCAGCTACGGACAGGGCCTCTCCTACGAGCAGTACTTC.

This clonotype was seen more than once but under ten times. The rearrangement joins TRBV11-2 to TRBJ2-5; D might be TRBD1 or TRBD2, each matching 5 bases. The germline CDR1 and CDR2 sequences are SGHAT and FQNNGV. The V end lost 5 bases, the J end lost 2 bases, and 15 bases lay between the germline ends. The CDR3 spans 15 residues. CDR3 sequence: CASSARDGRQETQYF. The CDR3 DNA reads as TGTGCCAGCAGCGCCCGGGACGGAAGACAAGAGACCCAGTACTTC.